These T cell receptor beta chains were read from a single sample in a study of blood T cells in healthy people across ages. TCRdb recomputed calls from the 5' RACE reads with MiXCR, one row per CDR3 protein. In the table there are about a million distinct CDR3 sequences, roughly two fifths of which are singletons. Sequencing input: blood. The source of these receptors is a man aged 18 to 29 in good health. Both conserved end residues are part of each CDR3. D genes are given only for firm matches. Clone size is stated in some rows and not others, as once, few, many or a class when expanded.

few	TRBV5-1	TRBJ2-3	.	CASSQQGTTGIPMDTQYF	TGCGCCAGCAGCCAACAAGGAACCACAGGAATACCAATGGATACGCAGTATTTT
.	TRBV4-3	TRBJ2-3	TRBD2	CASSQAPLAGADTQYF	TGCGCCAGCAGCCAAGCCCCTTTGGCGGGGGCAGATACGCAGTATTTT
many	TRBV20-1	TRBJ1-2	.	CSAKVSLNYGYTF	TGCAGTGCTAAAGTCTCATTGAACTATGGCTACACCTTC
.	TRBV4-3	TRBJ1-1	.	CASSHVGMNTEAFF	TGCGCCAGCAGCCATGTGGGGATGAACACTGAAGCTTTCTTT
.	TRBV28	TRBJ2-5	.	CSVRREETQYF	TGTTCCGTCCGGAGAGAAGAGACCCAGTACTTC
few	TRBV12-3/TRBV12-4	TRBJ2-5	TRBD2	CASSFLAGGQETQYF	TGTGCCAGCAGTTTCCTAGCGGGGGGGCAAGAGACCCAGTACTTC
.	TRBV7-8	TRBJ1-2	.	CASSPDGGGSNYGYTF	TGTGCCAGCAGCCCCGACGGCGGGGGTTCTAACTATGGCTACACCTTC
.	TRBV7-8	TRBJ2-7	TRBD1	CASSLTPGQGAAEQYF	TGTGCCAGCAGCTTGACACCGGGACAGGGAGCCGCCGAGCAGTACTTC
.	TRBV7-8	TRBJ1-1	.	CASSLDARVWGTEAFF	TGTGCCAGCAGCTTAGACGCCAGGGTATGGGGCACTGAAGCTTTCTTT
few	TRBV6-1	TRBJ1-2	TRBD1	CASSGWTGVDYGYTF	TGTGCCAGCAGTGGTTGGACAGGGGTAGACTATGGCTACACCTTC
.	TRBV4-1	TRBJ2-3	.	CASSQEYGLNTDTQYF	TGCGCCAGCAGCCAAGAGTACGGATTGAACACAGATACGCAGTATTTT
few	TRBV7-8	TRBJ2-3	.	CASSLDPSVTTDTQYF	TGTGCCAGCAGCTTAGACCCCAGCGTTACCACAGATACGCAGTATTTT
.	TRBV5-1	TRBJ1-2	.	CASSPATAPVGYTF	TGCGCCAGCAGCCCGGCGACAGCTCCGGTCGGCTACACCTTC
.	TRBV13	TRBJ2-3	.	CASSPFFRTGETDTQYF	TGTGCCAGCAGCCCATTTTTTCGAACGGGGGAGACAGATACGCAGTATTTT
.	TRBV7-2	TRBJ1-2	.	CASSWETGANYGYTF	TGTGCCAGCAGCTGGGAGACAGGCGCTAACTATGGCTACACCTTC
few	TRBV18	TRBJ2-1	.	CASSRLSGVRSYNEQFF	TGTGCCAGCTCCCGTCTGAGTGGGGTAAGGTCCTACAATGAGCAGTTCTTC
.	TRBV7-2	TRBJ2-3	.	CASSFFGRPSTDTQYF	TGTGCCAGCAGCTTTTTTGGACGGCCTAGCACAGATACGCAGTATTTT
.	TRBV6-5	TRBJ2-3	.	CASSYSRGRATGTDTQYF	TGTGCCAGCAGTTACTCTAGGGGAAGGGCCACGGGCACAGATACGCAGTATTTT
few	TRBV4-1	TRBJ1-4	.	CASSPEGQANEKLFF	TGCGCCAGCAGCCCCGAGGGGCAGGCCAATGAAAAACTGTTTTTT
.	TRBV4-2	TRBJ2-5	TRBD2	CASSQGRGGDQETQYF	TGTGCCAGCAGCCAAGGCCGCGGGGGGGATCAAGAGACCCAGTACTTC
.	TRBV6-2/TRBV6-3	TRBJ2-1	.	CASSDGREQFF	TGTGCCAGCAGCGATGGCCGGGAGCAGTTCTTC
.	TRBV7-6	TRBJ2-5	TRBD1	CASSLGTVRKETQYF	TGTGCCAGCAGCCTAGGGACAGTTCGAAAAGAGACCCAGTACTTC
few	TRBV12-3/TRBV12-4	TRBJ2-4	.	CASKRQALAKNIQYF	TGTGCCAGCAAACGACAGGCCCTAGCCAAAAACATTCAGTACTTC
.	TRBV20-1	TRBJ1-3	.	CSVEDGGAGNTIYF	TGCAGTGTTGAAGACGGGGGGGCTGGAAACACCATATATTTT
.	TRBV27	TRBJ2-7	.	CASSPRGSSSYEQYF	TGTGCCAGCAGTCCCAGGGGTTCGAGCTCCTACGAGCAGTACTTC
few	TRBV4-1	TRBJ2-1	.	CASSQGFQRKYNEQFF	TGCGCCAGCAGCCAAGGCTTCCAGCGGAAATACAATGAGCAGTTCTTC
.	TRBV4-1	TRBJ1-4	.	CAGSQDWTENEKLFF	TGCGCCGGCAGCCAAGATTGGACAGAAAATGAAAAACTGTTTTTT
.	TRBV20-1	TRBJ2-5	TRBD1	CSAPDTDRGTNEQYF	TGCAGTGCTCCAGATACGGACAGGGGGACGAATGAGCAGTACTTC
few	TRBV10-3	TRBJ1-2	TRBD1	CAISEPGGQGPSGDGYTF	TGTGCCATCAGTGAGCCTGGGGGACAGGGCCCGTCGGGTGATGGCTACACCTTC
few	TRBV6-5	TRBJ1-2	.	CASSSNQHLRGYTF	TGTGCCAGCAGTTCCAATCAACACCTTCGGGGCTACACCTTC
.	TRBV4-3	TRBJ2-7	.	CASSQDSTGYEQYF	TGCGCCAGCAGCCAAGATTCGACAGGCTACGAGCAGTACTTC
few	TRBV4-2	TRBJ1-4	.	CASSQDARGGEKLFF	TGTGCCAGCAGCCAAGATGCGAGAGGAGGTGAAAAACTGTTTTTT
.	TRBV30	TRBJ2-5	.	CAWSLDSSYGQYF	TGTGCCTGGAGCCTGGACAGCTCGTACGGGCAGTACTTC
few	TRBV3-1	TRBJ1-2	.	CASSPFYLGRGDGYTF	TGTGCCAGCAGCCCTTTTTACCTCGGGAGGGGGGATGGCTACACCTTC
few	TRBV20-1	TRBJ1-4	TRBD1	CSATRDSSREKLFF	TGCAGTGCTACCCGGGACAGTTCGCGGGAAAAACTGTTTTTT
few	TRBV20-1	TRBJ2-7	.	CSASRTPEGNEQYF	TGCAGTGCTAGTAGGACACCTGAGGGCAATGAGCAGTACTTC
few	TRBV4-1	TRBJ2-5	.	CASSQIGGPETQYF	TGCGCCAGCAGCCAAATCGGTGGCCCAGAGACCCAGTACTTC
.	TRBV29-1	TRBJ2-5	.	CSAASGTGNNEQYF	TGCAGCGCGGCCTCCGGGACCGGCAACAATGAGCAGTACTTC
few	TRBV7-2	TRBJ1-1	TRBD1	CASSQGQARSEAFF	TGTGCCAGCAGCCAGGGACAGGCGAGGTCTGAAGCTTTCTTT
.	TRBV20-1	TRBJ2-1	TRBD2	CSATGTSGGLYNEQFF	TGCAGTGCTACCGGGACTAGCGGGGGGCTATACAATGAGCAGTTCTTC
.	TRBV29-1	TRBJ2-5	TRBD1	CSALKIWTGQETQYF	TGCAGCGCTTTGAAGATATGGACAGGTCAAGAGACCCAGTACTTC
few	TRBV12-3/TRBV12-4	TRBJ1-5	TRBD1	CASSYWTGGFDQPQHF	TGTGCCAGCAGTTACTGGACAGGGGGGTTTGATCAGCCCCAGCATTTT
few	TRBV14	TRBJ2-1	.	CASSPNSPYNEQFF	TGTGCCAGCAGCCCAAATAGCCCTTACAATGAGCAGTTCTTC
.	TRBV15	TRBJ1-4	.	CATRRGAGEKLFF	TGTGCCACCAGACGTGGGGCTGGCGAAAAACTGTTTTTT
.	TRBV12-3/TRBV12-4	TRBJ1-3	.	CASRYTGDSGNTIYF	TGTGCCAGCAGATACACAGGCGACTCTGGAAACACCATATATTTT
few	TRBV7-2	TRBJ2-7	TRBD2	CASSLAIGVAGLAFDEQYF	TGTGCCAGCAGCTTAGCGATTGGCGTTGCAGGACTAGCGTTCGACGAGCAGTACTTC
few	TRBV29-1	TRBJ1-2	TRBD1	CSVQQGARGYTF	TGCAGCGTGCAACAGGGGGCTCGGGGCTACACCTTC
.	TRBV4-3	TRBJ2-5	.	CASSHKGNSYNEQYF	TGCGCCAGCAGCCACAAGGGAAATTCCTACAATGAGCAGTACTTC
few	TRBV12-3/TRBV12-4	TRBJ1-2	.	CASSLHYANYGYTF	TGTGCCAGCAGTTTACATTACGCTAACTATGGCTACACCTTC
once	TRBV20-1	TRBJ2-5	TRBD1	CSAKRTGLETQYF	TGCAGTGCTAAACGGACAGGGTTAGAGACCCAGTACTTC
few	TRBV9	TRBJ1-4	.	CATMKLFF	TGTGCCACCATGAAACTGTTTTTT
.	TRBV7-8	TRBJ1-3	.	CASSSPGPSGNTIYF	TGTGCCAGCAGCTCACCGGGACCCTCTGGAAACACCATATATTTT
.	TRBV29-1	TRBJ1-1	.	CSVRWPSEAFF	TGCAGCGTCCGTTGGCCCTCTGAAGCTTTCTTT